This is a list of T cell receptor beta chains from one sample in a study of blood T cell repertoires in COVID-19. Sequencing was performed with immunoSEQ multiplex PCR; in TCRdb, only in-frame clones are kept and a portion is missing. Here the sample spans fewer than 300,000 clones, roughly 90% being singletons. Sequencing input: peripheral blood. Receptors were obtained from a woman in her 30s with COVID-19, enrolled during active disease. Each CDR3 is given with its conserved first and last residue. Fields, in order: V gene, D gene, J gene, clone size, CDR3 DNA, CDR3 protein. The D gene is left open where the match is weak. Only part of the rows carry a size: once, few, many, or a class if the clone is expanded.

>TRBV3-1/TRBV3-2|-|TRBJ1-2|-
TGTGCCAGCAGCCCTCTAGGGGTTCAAGGCTATGGCTACACCTTC
CASSPLGVQGYGYTF
>TRBV28|-|TRBJ2-7|-
TGTGCCAGCAGTACAGGTGGCCGGGAGCAGTACTTC
CASSTGGREQYF
>TRBV2|-|TRBJ2-1|-
TGTGCCAGCAGTGTCGGGCAGGGCGAATACAATGAGCAGTTCTTC
CASSVGQGEYNEQFF
>TRBV14|-|TRBJ2-1|once
TGTGCCAGCAGCCCCAGGGCCCTTGAGCAGTTCTTC
CASSPRALEQFF
>TRBV6-2/TRBV6-3|-|TRBJ1-1|-
TGTGCCAGCAGTTACGGGGGGGATTGGGTGAACACTGAAGCTTTCTTT
CASSYGGDWVNTEAFF
>TRBV3-1/TRBV3-2|-|TRBJ2-7|-
TGTGCCAGCAGCCAGGTGGGTGGAGCGAACTCCTACGAGCAGTACTTC
CASSQVGGANSYEQYF
>TRBV28|TRBD1|TRBJ1-5|-
TGTGCCAGCAGTCTTACAGGGGGGGGATGGCCCCAGCATTTT
CASSLTGGGWPQHF
>TRBV28|-|TRBJ1-5|-
TGTGCCAGCGGGTTGGGAGGTGAAGATCAGCCCCAGCATTTT
CASGLGGEDQPQHF
>TRBV6-4|TRBD1|TRBJ2-1|-
TGTGCCAGCAGTGTAGACCAGGGGGCCTACAATGAGCAGTTCTTC
CASSVDQGAYNEQFF
>TRBV12-5|TRBD1|TRBJ2-2|-
TGTGCTAGTGGTTCTTCCGGGACAGGGAATGCCGGGGAGCTGTTTTTT
CASGSSGTGNAGELFF
>TRBV27|-|TRBJ2-7|-
TGTGCCAGCAGTTTAGAGGGCTACGAGCAGTACTTC
CASSLEGYEQYF
>TRBV7-8|-|TRBJ2-5|-
TGTGCCAGCAGCCTGAGGGCCGGGTACCAAGAGACCCAGTACTTC
CASSLRAGYQETQYF